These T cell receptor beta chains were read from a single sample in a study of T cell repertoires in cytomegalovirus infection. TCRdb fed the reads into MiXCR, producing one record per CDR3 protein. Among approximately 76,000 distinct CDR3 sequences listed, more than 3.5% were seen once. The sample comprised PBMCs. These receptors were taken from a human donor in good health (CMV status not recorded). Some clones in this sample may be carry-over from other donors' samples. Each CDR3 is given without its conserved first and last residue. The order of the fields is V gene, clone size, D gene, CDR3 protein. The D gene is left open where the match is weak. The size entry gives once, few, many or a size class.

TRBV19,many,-,ASSNRVEAF
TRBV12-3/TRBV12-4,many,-,ASAPTGPAAGANVLT
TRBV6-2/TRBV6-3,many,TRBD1,ASSVDTGAEQY
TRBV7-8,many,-,ASSEYKYQETQY
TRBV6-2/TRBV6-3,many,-,ASSLQLNTGELF
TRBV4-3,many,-,ASSQDQSDPPEKLF
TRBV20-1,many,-,SARDTRSTDTQY
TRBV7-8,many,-,ASSESSRTSWNQPQH
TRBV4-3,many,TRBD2,ASSQGETSGGAETQY
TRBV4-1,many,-,ASSQVMQVRGYEKLF
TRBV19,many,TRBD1,ASGQGPEGYTQY
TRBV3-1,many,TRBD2,ASSQDLVLAGYHTQY
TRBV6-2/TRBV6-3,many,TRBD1,ASMEPGQGRTGELF
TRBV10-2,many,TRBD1,ASRETGYTEAF
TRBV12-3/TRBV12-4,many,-,ASTTDRLYGYT
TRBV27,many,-,ASKGGSYGYT
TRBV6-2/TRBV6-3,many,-,ASSRQVHNQPQH
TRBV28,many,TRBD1,ASSLRSRDRGGYT
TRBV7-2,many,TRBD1,ASSMGDSLQETQY
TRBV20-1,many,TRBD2,SARDPAGGRETQY
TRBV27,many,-,ASSLYGGELF
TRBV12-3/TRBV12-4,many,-,ASSFYREAF